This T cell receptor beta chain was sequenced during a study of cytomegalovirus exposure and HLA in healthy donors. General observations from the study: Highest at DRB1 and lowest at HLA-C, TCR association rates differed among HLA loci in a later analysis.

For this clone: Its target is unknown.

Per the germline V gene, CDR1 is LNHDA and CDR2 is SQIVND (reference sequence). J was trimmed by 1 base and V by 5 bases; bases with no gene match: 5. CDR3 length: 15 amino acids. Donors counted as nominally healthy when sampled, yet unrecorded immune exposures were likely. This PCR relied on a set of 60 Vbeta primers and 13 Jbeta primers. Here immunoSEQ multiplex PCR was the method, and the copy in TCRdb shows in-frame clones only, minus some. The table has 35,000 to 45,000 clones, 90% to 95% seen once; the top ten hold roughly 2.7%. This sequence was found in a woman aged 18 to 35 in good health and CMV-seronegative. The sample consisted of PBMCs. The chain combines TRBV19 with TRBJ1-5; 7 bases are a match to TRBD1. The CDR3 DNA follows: TGTGCCAGTAGTGACAGGGCCGGGAGCAATCAGCCCCAGCATTTT. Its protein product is CASSDRAGSNQPQHF.